The T cell receptor beta chain described here comes from a study of T cell responses to AZD1222 COVID-19 vaccine. Generated by immunoSEQ multiplex PCR, the TCRdb table keeps only in-frame clones and is missing some. The sample holds 150,000 to 200,000 clones; around 87% are singletons and the top ten take around 2.9%. CDR1 and CDR2 (germline): MNHEY, SVGAGI. CDR3 length: 11 residues. Trimming took off 2 bases at V and 6 bases at J, with 5 bases between the two ends. Overall study results and limits: The sample set comprised mostly white British donors with more females, and clonal diversity was possibly underestimated. At study baseline, merely a handful of AZD1222 recipients were seropositive.

With regard to this clone: Its antigen is undetermined.

Sequencing was performed on peripheral blood, taken on day 0 of MenACWY control vaccination. The receptor was isolated from an adult in good health. The rearrangement uses TRBV6-5 and TRBJ2-7; D ambiguous. The DNA of the CDR3 is TGTGCCAGCAGTTACGACCGCGAGCAGTACTTC. Its translation: CASSYDREQYF.